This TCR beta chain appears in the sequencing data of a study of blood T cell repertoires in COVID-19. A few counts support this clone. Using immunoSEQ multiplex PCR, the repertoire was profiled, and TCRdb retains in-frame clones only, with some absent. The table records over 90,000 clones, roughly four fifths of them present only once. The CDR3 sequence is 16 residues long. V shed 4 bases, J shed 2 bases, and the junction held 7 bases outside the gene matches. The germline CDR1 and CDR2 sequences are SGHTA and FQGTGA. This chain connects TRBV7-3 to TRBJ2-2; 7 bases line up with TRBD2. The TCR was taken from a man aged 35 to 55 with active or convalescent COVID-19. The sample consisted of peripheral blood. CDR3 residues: CASSSTGTTNTGELFF. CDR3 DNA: TGTGCCAGCAGCTCAACCGGGACTACAAACACCGGGGAGCTGTTTTTT. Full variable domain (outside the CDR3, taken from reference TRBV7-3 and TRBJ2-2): GAGVSQTPSNKVTEKGKYVELRCDPISGHTALYWYRQSLGQGPEFLIYFQGTGAADDSGLPNDRFFAVRPEGSVSTLKIQRTERGDSAVYLCASSSTGTTNTGELFFGEGSRLTVL.